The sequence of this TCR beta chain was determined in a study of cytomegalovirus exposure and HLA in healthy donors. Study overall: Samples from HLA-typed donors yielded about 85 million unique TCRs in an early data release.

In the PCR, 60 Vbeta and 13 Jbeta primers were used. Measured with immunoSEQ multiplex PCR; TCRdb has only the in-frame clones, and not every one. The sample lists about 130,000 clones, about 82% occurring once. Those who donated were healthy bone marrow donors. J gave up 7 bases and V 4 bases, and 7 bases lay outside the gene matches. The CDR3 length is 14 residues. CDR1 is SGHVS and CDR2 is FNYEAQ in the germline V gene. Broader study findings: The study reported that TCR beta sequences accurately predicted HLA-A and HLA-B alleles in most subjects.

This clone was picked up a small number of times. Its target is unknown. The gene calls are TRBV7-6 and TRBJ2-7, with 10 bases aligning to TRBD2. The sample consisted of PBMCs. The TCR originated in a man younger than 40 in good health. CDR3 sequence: CASSSSAGGREQYF. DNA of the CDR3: TGTGCCAGCAGCTCATCAGCGGGGGGGAGGGAGCAGTACTTC.